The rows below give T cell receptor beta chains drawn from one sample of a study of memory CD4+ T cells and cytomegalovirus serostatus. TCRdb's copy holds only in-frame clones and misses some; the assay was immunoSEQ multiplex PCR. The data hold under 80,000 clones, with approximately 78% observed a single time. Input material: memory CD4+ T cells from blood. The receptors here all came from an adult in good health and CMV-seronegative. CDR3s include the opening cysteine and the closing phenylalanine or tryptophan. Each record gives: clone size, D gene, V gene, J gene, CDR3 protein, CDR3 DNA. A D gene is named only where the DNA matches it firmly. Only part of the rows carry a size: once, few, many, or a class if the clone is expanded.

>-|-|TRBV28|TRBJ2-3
CASGRTSTDTQYF
TGTGCCAGCGGAAGGACTAGCACAGATACGCAGTATTTT
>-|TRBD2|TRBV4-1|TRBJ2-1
CASSQAESGRSYNEQFF
TGCGCCAGCAGCCAAGCTGAGAGCGGGAGATCCTACAATGAGCAGTTCTTC
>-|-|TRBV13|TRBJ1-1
CASSPRTALNTEAFF
TGTGCCAGCAGCCCCAGGACAGCCTTGAACACTGAAGCTTTCTTT
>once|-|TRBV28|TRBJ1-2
CASSWGGAGYGYTF
TGTGCCAGCAGTTGGGGGGGGGCTGGCTATGGCTACACCTTC
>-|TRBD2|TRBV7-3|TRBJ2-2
CASSPSGGTANTGELFF
TGTGCCAGCAGCCCGAGCGGGGGGACAGCGAACACCGGGGAGCTGTTTTTT
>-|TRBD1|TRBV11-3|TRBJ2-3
CASSLDRGLDTQYF
TGTGCCAGCAGCTTAGATAGGGGGCTGGATACGCAGTATTTT
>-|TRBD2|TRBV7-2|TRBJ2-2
CASSFVTSGRNTGELFF
TGTGCCAGCAGCTTTGTGACTAGCGGGAGGAATACCGGGGAGCTGTTTTTT
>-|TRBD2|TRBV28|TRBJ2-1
CASSTQREGRQDEQFF
TGTGCCAGCAGTACCCAGCGGGAGGGCCGCCAAGATGAGCAGTTCTTC
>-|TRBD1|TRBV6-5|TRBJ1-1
CASMAPGQVLEAFF
TGTGCCAGCATGGCCCCCGGACAGGTACTAGAAGCTTTCTTT
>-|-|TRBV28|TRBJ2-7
CASSYRALTYEQYF
TGTGCCAGCAGTTACAGGGCCCTCACCTACGAGCAGTACTTC